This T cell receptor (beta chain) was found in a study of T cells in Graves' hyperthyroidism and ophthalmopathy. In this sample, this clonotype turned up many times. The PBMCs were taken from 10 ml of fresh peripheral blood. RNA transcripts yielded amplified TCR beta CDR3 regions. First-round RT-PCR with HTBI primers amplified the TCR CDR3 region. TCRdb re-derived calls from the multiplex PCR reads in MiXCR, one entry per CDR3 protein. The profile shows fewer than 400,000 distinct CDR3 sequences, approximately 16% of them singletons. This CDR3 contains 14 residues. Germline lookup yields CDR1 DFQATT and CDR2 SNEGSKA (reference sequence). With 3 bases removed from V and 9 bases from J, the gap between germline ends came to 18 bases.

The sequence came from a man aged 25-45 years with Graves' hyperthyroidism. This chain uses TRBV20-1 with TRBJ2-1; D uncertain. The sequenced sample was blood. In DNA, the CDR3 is TGCAGTGCTAGGGACCCCAGTTATCATCTTGAGCAGTTCTTC. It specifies CSARDPSYHLEQFF.